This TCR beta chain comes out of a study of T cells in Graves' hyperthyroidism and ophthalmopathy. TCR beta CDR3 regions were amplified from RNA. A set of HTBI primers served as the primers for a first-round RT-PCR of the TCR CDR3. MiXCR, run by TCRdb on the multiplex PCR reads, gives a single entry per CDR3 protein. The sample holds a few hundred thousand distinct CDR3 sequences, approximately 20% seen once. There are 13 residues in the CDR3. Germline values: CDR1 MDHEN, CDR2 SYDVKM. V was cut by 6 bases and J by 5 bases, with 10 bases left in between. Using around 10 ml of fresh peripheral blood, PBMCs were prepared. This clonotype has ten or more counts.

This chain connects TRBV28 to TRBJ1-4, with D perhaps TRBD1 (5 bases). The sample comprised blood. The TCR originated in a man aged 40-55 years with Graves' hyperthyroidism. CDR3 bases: TGTGCCAGCAGAACCAGGGTGAATGAAAAACTGTTTTTT. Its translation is CASRTRVNEKLFF.